The sequence of this TCR beta chain was determined in a study of identical twins. Whole-study results and caveats: Researchers reported weaker excess twin sharing in beta out-of-frame sequences. The same donors were not followed; conclusions instead depended on cross-sectional statistical analysis.

TCRdb called the 5' RACE reads again in MiXCR, with one record for every CDR3 protein. This table has approximately 410,000 distinct CDR3 sequences, around 18% appearing once. This clonotype was observed a few times. Its antigen is unknown. Source material: naive T cells sorted from blood. The receptor's source is a man aged 45 to 65 in good health.

This chain's CDR3 is CASSVFGRPDTQYF. CDR3 bases: TGTGCCAGCAGCGTATTCGGGAGACCAGATACGCAGTATTTT. The rearrangement joins TRBV9 to TRBJ2-3; possible D gene TRBD2, 6 bases. CDR3 length equals 14 residues. V was shortened by 1 base and J by 4 bases, with 10 bases between the two germline ends. The V gene's germline CDR1 is SGDLS and CDR2 YYNGEE.